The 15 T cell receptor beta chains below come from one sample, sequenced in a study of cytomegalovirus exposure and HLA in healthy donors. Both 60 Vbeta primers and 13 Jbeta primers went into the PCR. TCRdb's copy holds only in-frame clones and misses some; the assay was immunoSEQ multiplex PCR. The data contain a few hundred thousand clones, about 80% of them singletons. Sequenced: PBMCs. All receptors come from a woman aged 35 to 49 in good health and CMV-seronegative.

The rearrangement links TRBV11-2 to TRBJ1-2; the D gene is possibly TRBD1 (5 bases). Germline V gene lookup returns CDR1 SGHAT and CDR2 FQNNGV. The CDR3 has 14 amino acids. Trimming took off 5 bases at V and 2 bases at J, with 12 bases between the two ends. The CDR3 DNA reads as TGTGCCAGCAGCAGGACTCGGGGGAACTATGGCTACACCTTC. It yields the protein CASSRTRGNYGYTF.

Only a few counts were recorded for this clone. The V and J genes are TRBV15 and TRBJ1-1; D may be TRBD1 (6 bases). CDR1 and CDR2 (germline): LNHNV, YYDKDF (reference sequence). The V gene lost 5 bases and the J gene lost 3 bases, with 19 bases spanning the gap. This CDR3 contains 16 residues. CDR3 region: CATSGAGAVGYTEAFF. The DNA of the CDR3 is TGTGCCACCAGCGGGGCGGGGGCCGTTGGGTACACTGAAGCTTTCTTT.

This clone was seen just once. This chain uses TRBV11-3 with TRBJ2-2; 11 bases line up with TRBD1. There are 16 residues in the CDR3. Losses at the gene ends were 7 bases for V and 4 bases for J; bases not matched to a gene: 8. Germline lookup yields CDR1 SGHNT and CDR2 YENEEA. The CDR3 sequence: CASTGGQGEGTGELFF. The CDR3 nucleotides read TGTGCCAGCACCGGGGGACAGGGGGAGGGCACCGGGGAGCTGTTTTTT.

CDR3 sequence reads: CASSITGGPGQGNTEAFF. The CDR3 DNA is TGTGCCAGTAGTATTACAGGAGGGCCGGGACAGGGGAACACTGAAGCTTTCTTT. The V gene is TRBV19, the J gene TRBJ1-1; 9 nucleotides align to TRBD1. The germline CDR1 and CDR2 sequences are LNHDA and SQIVND (reference sequence). Trimming removed 3 bases from V and 1 base from J; junction bases left unmatched: 12. CDR3 length: 18 residues.

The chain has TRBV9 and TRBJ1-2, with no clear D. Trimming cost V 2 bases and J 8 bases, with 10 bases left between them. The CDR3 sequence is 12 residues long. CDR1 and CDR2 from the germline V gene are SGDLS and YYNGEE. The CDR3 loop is CASSVLGGGYTF. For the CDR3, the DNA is TGTGCCAGCAGCGTTCTGGGCGGGGGCTACACCTTC.

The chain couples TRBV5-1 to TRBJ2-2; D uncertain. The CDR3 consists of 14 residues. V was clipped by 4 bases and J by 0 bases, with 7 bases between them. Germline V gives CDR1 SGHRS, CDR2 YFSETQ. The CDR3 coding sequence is TGCGCCAGCAGCGAGATCGCGAACACCGGGGAGCTGTTTTTT. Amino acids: CASSEIANTGELFF.

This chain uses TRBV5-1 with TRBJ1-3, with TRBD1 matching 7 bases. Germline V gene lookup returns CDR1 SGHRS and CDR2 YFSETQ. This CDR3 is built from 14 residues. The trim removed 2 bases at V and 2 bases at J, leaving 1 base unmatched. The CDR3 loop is CASSLTGAGNTIYF. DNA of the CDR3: TGCGCCAGCAGCTTAACAGGGGCTGGAAACACCATATATTTT.

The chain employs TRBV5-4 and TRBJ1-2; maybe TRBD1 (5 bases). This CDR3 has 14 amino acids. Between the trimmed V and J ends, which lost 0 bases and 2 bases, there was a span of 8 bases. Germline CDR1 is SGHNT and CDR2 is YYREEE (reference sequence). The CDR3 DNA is TGTGCCAGCAGCTTGGACAGGCACAACTATGGCTACACCTTC. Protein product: CASSLDRHNYGYTF.

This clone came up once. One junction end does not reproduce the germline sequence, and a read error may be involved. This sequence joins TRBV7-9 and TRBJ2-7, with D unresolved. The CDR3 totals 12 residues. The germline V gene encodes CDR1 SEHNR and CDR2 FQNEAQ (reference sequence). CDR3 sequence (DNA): TGTGCCAGCAGCGAAACAGATATCCGACGGAACTTC. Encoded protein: CASSETDIRRNF.

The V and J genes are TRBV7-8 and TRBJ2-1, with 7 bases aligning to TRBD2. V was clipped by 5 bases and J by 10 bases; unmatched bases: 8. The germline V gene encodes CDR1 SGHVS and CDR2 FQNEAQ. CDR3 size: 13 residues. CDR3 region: CASSQSSGLEQFF. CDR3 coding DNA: TGTGCCAGCAGCCAGTCTAGCGGATTAGAGCAGTTCTTC.

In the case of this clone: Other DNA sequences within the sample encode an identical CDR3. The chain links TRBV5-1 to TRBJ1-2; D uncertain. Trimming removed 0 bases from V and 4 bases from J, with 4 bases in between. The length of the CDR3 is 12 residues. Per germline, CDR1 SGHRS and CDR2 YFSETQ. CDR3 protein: CASSLGAYGYTF. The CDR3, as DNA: TGCGCCAGCAGCTTGGGCGCCTATGGCTACACCTTC.

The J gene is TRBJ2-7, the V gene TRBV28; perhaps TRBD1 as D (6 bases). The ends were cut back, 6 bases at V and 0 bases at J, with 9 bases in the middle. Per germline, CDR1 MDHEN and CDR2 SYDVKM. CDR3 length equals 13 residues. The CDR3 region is CASRRQDSYEQYF. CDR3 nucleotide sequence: TGTGCCAGCAGGAGACAGGACTCCTACGAGCAGTACTTC.

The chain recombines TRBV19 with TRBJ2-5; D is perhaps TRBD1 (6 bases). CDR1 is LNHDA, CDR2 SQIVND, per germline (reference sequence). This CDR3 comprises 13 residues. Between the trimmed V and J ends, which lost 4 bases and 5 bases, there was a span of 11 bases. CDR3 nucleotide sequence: TGTGCCAGTAGTACGGGACATAGGGAGACCCAGTACTTC. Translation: CASSTGHRETQYF.

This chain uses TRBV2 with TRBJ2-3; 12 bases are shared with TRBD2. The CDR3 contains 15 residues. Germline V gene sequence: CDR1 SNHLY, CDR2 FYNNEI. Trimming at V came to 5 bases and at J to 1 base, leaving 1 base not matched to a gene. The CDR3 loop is CASSRLAGGTDTQYF. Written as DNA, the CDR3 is TGTGCCAGCAGTCGACTAGCGGGGGGCACAGATACGCAGTATTTT.

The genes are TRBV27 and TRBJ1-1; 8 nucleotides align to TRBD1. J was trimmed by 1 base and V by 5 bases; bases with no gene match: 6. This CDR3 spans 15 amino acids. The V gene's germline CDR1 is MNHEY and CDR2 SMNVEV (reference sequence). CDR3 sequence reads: CASSPRTGRNTEAFF. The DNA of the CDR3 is TGTGCCAGCAGTCCACGGACAGGGAGGAACACTGAAGCTTTCTTT.